Following are 25 T cell receptor beta chains from one sample sequenced in a study of blood T cell repertoires in COVID-19. Measured with immunoSEQ multiplex PCR; TCRdb has only the in-frame clones, and not every one. The table records approximately 89,000 clones, 85% to 95% of them present only once. The sample was peripheral blood. Every receptor here comes from a woman aged 55-69 years with active COVID-19.

J is TRBJ1-1 and V is TRBV6-1; the D gene is possibly TRBD1 (5 bases). V lost 3 bases to trimming and J lost 0 bases, with 8 bases between them. CDR1 and CDR2 (germline): MNHNS, SASEGT. This CDR3 spans 14 amino acids. In DNA, the CDR3 is TGTGCCAGCAGTGAGCCAGGGATGAACACTGAAGCTTTCTTT. As protein: CASSEPGMNTEAFF.

The rearrangement joins TRBV10-1 to TRBJ2-7; the match to TRBD2 covers 14 bases. CDR1 WNHNN and CDR2 SYGVQD come from the germline V gene (reference sequence). Trimming cost V 6 bases and J 0 bases; bases outside gene matches: 4. The CDR3 is 16 residues long. CDR3: CASRGLAGDSSYEQYF. The CDR3 DNA is TGCGCCAGCAGGGGACTAGCGGGGGACTCCTCCTACGAGCAGTACTTC.

This chain connects TRBV5-6 to TRBJ1-2; 8 positions agree with TRBD1. This CDR3 comprises 18 residues. Per germline, CDR1 SGHDT and CDR2 YYEEEE. J gave up 2 bases and V 4 bases, and 16 bases lay outside the gene matches. For the CDR3, the DNA is TGTGCCAGCAGCCATGTGGCGAGGTTGCAGGGGGCGAACTATGGCTACACCTTC. Translating gives CASSHVARLQGANYGYTF.

The V and J genes are TRBV24-1 and TRBJ2-1; TRBD1 matches 10 bases. The CDR3 has 15 residues. CDR1 is KGHDR and CDR2 is SFDVKD in the germline V gene. V shed 6 bases and J 7 bases; nucleotides not matched to a gene: 8. The CDR3 nucleotides read TGTGCCACCAGTACTGGTGGGACAGGGGATAATGAGCAGTTCTTC. It is translated as CATSTGGTGDNEQFF.

Remarks on this clone: The same CDR3 can be traced to other DNA sequences in this sample. The rearrangement links TRBV6-2 or TRBV6-3 to TRBJ1-3; maybe TRBD1 (6 bases). This CDR3 region has 14 residues. Germline loops: CDR1 MNHEY, CDR2 SVGEGT. V lost 5 bases and J 2 bases, leaving 10 bases between the germline ends. CDR3 protein: CASSIGTPGNTIYF. The CDR3 DNA is TGTGCCAGCAGTATTGGGACACCTGGAAACACCATATATTTT.

The gene calls are TRBV20-1 and TRBJ2-5, with D perhaps TRBD2 (5 bases). The V and J ends lost 3 bases and 4 bases respectively, with 12 bases between them. CDR1 is DFQATT, CDR2 SNEGSKA, per germline (reference sequence). The CDR3 has 13 amino acids. The CDR3 DNA sequence: TGCAGTGCTAGTCGCGAGCGGCGAGAGACCCAGTACTTC. Protein: CSASRERRETQYF.

V and J are TRBV2 and TRBJ2-3, with 9 bases lining up with TRBD2. The CDR3 runs 15 residues. Germline V gene data show CDR1 as SNHLY and CDR2 as FYNNEI. The J segment lost 7 bases and the V segment lost 1 base, leaving 6 bases of the junction unmatched. As DNA, the CDR3 is TGTGCCAGCAGTGAAGAAGCGGGGGGCCCGTATACGCAGTATTTT. Translated: CASSEEAGGPYTQYF.

This chain uses TRBV12-3 or TRBV12-4 with TRBJ1-2; D remains ambiguous. This CDR3 is 13 amino acids long. V dropped 6 bases and J dropped 6 bases, with 14 bases sitting between them. The CDR3 sequence is CASSPLRVDGYTF. CDR3 coding DNA: TGTGCCAGCAGCCCATTGCGGGTGGATGGCTACACCTTC.

This clone was observed at least ten times. CDR3 loop: CASTESGLSETQYF. Written as DNA, the CDR3 is TGCGCCAGCACCGAATCAGGACTCTCGGAGACCCAGTACTTC. This sequence joins TRBV10-2 and TRBJ2-5; D may be TRBD2 (5 bases). Germline V gene sequence: CDR1 WSHSY, CDR2 SAAADI. V lost 7 bases, J lost 5 bases, and 17 bases lay in between. This CDR3 contains 14 residues.

V usage is TRBV10-1 and J usage is TRBJ2-3; D is ambiguous. The germline gives CDR1 WNHNN, CDR2 SYGVQD (reference sequence). The CDR3 runs 16 residues. V gave up 3 bases and J gave up 7 bases, with 20 bases separating them. The CDR3 here is CASSEERMGRTNTQYF. CDR3 DNA sequence: TGCGCCAGCAGTGAAGAACGGATGGGCCGCACGAATACGCAGTATTTT.

V usage is TRBV5-1 and J usage is TRBJ2-3; TRBD1 aligns across 8 bases. The germline gives CDR1 SGHRS, CDR2 YFSETQ. V shed 4 bases, J shed 0 bases, and the junction held 10 bases outside the gene matches. The CDR3 loop spans 17 amino acids. The CDR3 loop reads CASSPRTGGASTDTQYF. The CDR3 DNA reads as TGCGCCAGCAGCCCTCGAACAGGGGGAGCTAGCACAGATACGCAGTATTTT.

The rearrangement joins TRBV12-3 or TRBV12-4 to TRBJ2-5, with no clear D. The CDR3 has 13 amino acids. The V gene lost 2 bases and the J gene lost 3 bases, with 7 bases spanning the gap. In DNA, the CDR3 is TGTGCCAGCAGTTTATCGGTCGAAGAGACCCAGTACTTC. Amino acids: CASSLSVEETQYF.

In nucleotides, the CDR3 is TGTGCCAGCAGTGATCAGGGGCTCAACTACGAGCAGTACTTC. This translates into CASSDQGLNYEQYF. V gene TRBV2 combines with J gene TRBJ2-7; a possible D gene is TRBD1 (6 bases). CDR1 and CDR2 from the germline V gene are SNHLY and FYNNEI. V lost 3 bases and J 3 bases, leaving 12 bases between the germline ends. The CDR3 spans 14 residues.

The chain is built from TRBV9 and TRBJ1-4, with 7 bases fitting TRBD1. The CDR3 has 16 amino acids. The junction had 9 bases not matched to a gene; V was cut back by 3 bases and J by 4 bases. Germline values: CDR1 SGDLS, CDR2 YYNGEE. CDR3 region: CASSEKIQGDNEKLFF. The CDR3 region has the DNA TGTGCCAGCAGCGAAAAAATCCAGGGGGATAATGAAAAACTGTTTTTT.

This chain links TRBV4-1 with TRBJ2-5; 14 bases line up with TRBD2. Germline V gene data show CDR1 as MGHRA and CDR2 as YSYEKL. The junction had 12 bases not matched to a gene; V was cut back by 4 bases and J by 2 bases. The CDR3 runs 19 residues. CDR3 DNA: TGCGCCAGCAGCCCATCCTGGGGCCGGACTAGCGGGAGGCAAGAGACCCAGTACTTC. It encodes CASSPSWGRTSGRQETQYF.

The CDR3 reads CASSAGDSFVHGYTF. Written as DNA, the CDR3 is TGTGCCAGCAGCGCTGGGGACAGTTTTGTCCATGGCTACACCTTC. The chain recombines TRBV9 with TRBJ1-2, with TRBD1 matching 7 bases. Trimming took 3 bases from V and 6 from J; bases not matched to a gene: 11. Germline V CDR1 and CDR2: SGDLS, YYNGEE. The CDR3 spans 15 residues.

V usage is TRBV5-4 and J usage is TRBJ2-7; 11 bases match TRBD2. Germline CDR1 SGHNT, CDR2 YYREEE (reference sequence). The V and J ends lost 2 bases and 0 bases, in that order; junction bases with no gene match: 1. This CDR3 spans 15 amino acids. The CDR3, as DNA: TGTGCCAGCAGCTTAACTAGCGGGAGCTCCTACGAGCAGTACTTC. Its translation: CASSLTSGSSYEQYF.

The rearrangement links TRBV4-1 to TRBJ1-1, with a weak D call TRBD1 (6 bases). The CDR3 consists of 15 residues. CDR1 and CDR2 from the germline V gene are MGHRA and YSYEKL. V gave up 4 bases and J gave up 1 base, with 13 bases separating them. The CDR3 DNA sequence: TGCGCCAGCAGCCCACACGGACAGAAGAACACTGAAGCTTTCTTT. The encoded protein is CASSPHGQKNTEAFF.

The genes are TRBV6-5 and TRBJ2-2, with unresolved D. The CDR3 has 12 amino acids. CDR1 and CDR2 (germline): MNHEY, SVGAGI. V was cut by 6 bases and J by 1 base, with 3 bases left in between. The DNA of the CDR3 is TGTGCCAGCAGCCGGAACACCGGGGAGCTGTTTTTT. It translates to CASSRNTGELFF.

The chain recombines TRBV12-3 or TRBV12-4 with TRBJ1-2; D is ambiguous. V was pared by 5 bases and J by 5 bases, with 9 bases between. CDR3 length: 12 amino acids. The CDR3: CASSRPGYGYTF. The CDR3 bases are TGTGCCAGCAGTCGCCCGGGGTATGGCTACACCTTC.

V usage is TRBV28 and J usage is TRBJ2-2, with D uncertain. The V and J ends lost 1 base and 7 bases respectively, with 13 bases between them. The germline V gene has CDR1 MDHEN and CDR2 SYDVKM. The CDR3 is made up of 15 amino acids. CDR3 sequence (DNA): TGTGCCAGCAGTTTATCTCGACTCGGTGGCGGGGAGCTGTTTTTT. Its translation is CASSLSRLGGGELFF. Full variable domain (remainder filled in from reference TRBV28 and TRBJ2-2): DVKVTQSSRYLVKRTGEKVFLECVQDMDHENMFWYRQDPGLGLRLIYFSYDVKMKEKGDIPEGYSVSREKKERFSLILESASTNQTSMYLCASSLSRLGGGELFFGEGSRLTVL.

V is TRBV3-1 (or the pseudogene TRBV3-2) and J is TRBJ1-6; TRBD1 is a possible D gene (5 bases). The V and J ends lost 0 bases and 8 bases respectively, with 8 bases between them. CDR1 LGHDT and CDR2 YNNKEL come from the germline V gene (reference sequence). This CDR3 is 14 amino acids long. CDR3 DNA: TGTGCCAGCAGCCAAGACCGGGGGGATTCACCCCTCCACTTT. Its translation: CASSQDRGDSPLHF.

The rearrangement uses TRBV11-3 and TRBJ1-1, with 9 bases identical to TRBD1. Losses at the gene ends were 6 bases for V and 6 bases for J; bases not matched to a gene: 5. Germline V gene lookup returns CDR1 SGHNT and CDR2 YENEEA. This CDR3 region has 13 residues. This CDR3 is CASRWDRDAEAFF. CDR3 nucleotide sequence: TGTGCCAGCAGATGGGACAGGGATGCTGAAGCTTTCTTT.

The V call is TRBV5-1, the J call TRBJ2-1, with TRBD1 identical over 9 bases. V lost 3 bases and J lost 2; bases outside the gene matches: 3. The CDR3 is made up of 15 amino acids. The germline CDR1 and CDR2 sequences are SGHRS and YFSETQ. CDR3 bases: TGCGCCAGCAGCTATGGGACAGGGCCCTACAATGAGCAGTTCTTC. Amino acid sequence: CASSYGTGPYNEQFF.

CDR3 sequence: CASSLASESTDTQYF. CDR3 DNA sequence: TGTGCCAGCAGCTTGGCTAGCGAAAGCACAGATACGCAGTATTTT. The V call is TRBV5-4, the J call TRBJ2-3, with D possibly matching TRBD2 (6 bases). Germline V gene sequence: CDR1 SGHNT, CDR2 YYREEE (reference sequence). The V gene lost 0 bases and the J gene lost 0 bases, with 8 bases spanning the gap. This CDR3 is built from 15 residues.